This T cell receptor beta chain derives from a study of cytomegalovirus exposure and HLA in healthy donors. As to this clone: Its antigen is unidentified.

Primers for the PCR totalled 60 Vbeta and 13 Jbeta. In the original processing: A later analysis tallied 80 million to 100 million unique TCR beta chains, approximately 11 million of them shared. TCRdb's table, derived via immunoSEQ multiplex PCR, lists solely in-frame clones and lacks some. D and trimming were read from the DNA, whereas the V and J calls and clone size are those reported in that table. Of about 190,000 clones listed, more than 65% were seen once; the top ten hold 6%. V gave up 1 base and J gave up 6 bases, with 4 bases separating them. CDR1 and CDR2 from the germline V gene are SGHDT and YYEEEE. This CDR3 is 11 amino acids long. Broader study findings: For presence/absence analyses, sequencing depth was assumed to be roughly uniform across donors.

This TCR derives from a woman aged 25 to 45 in good health and CMV-seropositive. The chain joins TRBV5-6 to TRBJ2-5; D remains ambiguous. Sequenced sample: PBMCs. CDR3 nucleotide sequence: TGTGCCAGCAGCTTGCTTCAGACCCAGTACTTC. Its protein product is CASSLLQTQYF.